This TCR beta chain derives from a study of blood T cell repertoires in COVID-19. Clones were read by immunoSEQ multiplex PCR, and TCRdb kept only the in-frame ones, dropping some. The table has a few hundred thousand clones, around 90% seen once; the top ten hold approximately 2.1%. V gave up 1 base and J gave up 3 bases; unmatched junction bases: 4. The length of the CDR3 is 14 residues. Germline values: CDR1 SGHDT, CDR2 YYEEEE. The clonotype comes from a woman aged 55 to 70 with COVID-19, enrolled during active disease. The sample consisted of peripheral blood. The V gene is TRBV5-6, the J gene TRBJ2-7, with 7 bases aligning to TRBD1. The CDR3 sequence: CASSLLTGFYEQYF. The CDR3 nucleotides are TGTGCCAGCAGCTTGTTGACAGGGTTCTACGAGCAGTACTTC. Together with reference TRBV5-6 and TRBJ2-7, the CDR3 gives the full variable domain: DAGVTQSPTHLIKTRGQQVTLRCSPKSGHDTVSWYQQALGQGPQFIFQYYEEEERQRGNFPDRFSGHQFPNYSSELNVNALLLGDSALYLCASSLLTGFYEQYFGPGTRLTVT.